The 28 T cell receptor beta chains in this list originate from one sample, sequenced in a study of blood T cell repertoires in COVID-19. Using immunoSEQ multiplex PCR, the repertoire was profiled, and TCRdb retains in-frame clones only, with some absent. This table has 78,000 or so clones, 65% to 90% appearing once. What was sequenced was peripheral blood. The receptor source for this set is a woman in her sixties or seventies with acute or convalescent COVID-19.

This chain joins TRBV6-6 and TRBJ1-2; D might be TRBD1 (6 bases). This CDR3 spans 14 amino acids. V lost 6 bases and J 0 bases, leaving 11 bases between the germline ends. Germline lookup yields CDR1 MNHNY and CDR2 SVGAGI (reference sequence). CDR3 coding DNA: TGTGCCAGCAGGGACGGGACAACTAACTATGGCTACACCTTC. Translated: CASRDGTTNYGYTF.

The V call is TRBV5-1, the J call TRBJ2-5; D gene uncertain. V lost 1 base, J lost 3 bases, and 13 bases lay in between. CDR1 and CDR2 from the germline V gene are SGHRS and YFSETQ. This CDR3 has 15 amino acids. The CDR3 nucleotides read TGCGCCAGCAGCTTGCTTGGGCAGACCAAAGAGACCCAGTACTTC. Its translation: CASSLLGQTKETQYF.

This chain uses TRBV5-1 with TRBJ1-1; TRBD1 is a possible D gene (5 bases). The CDR3 sequence is 15 residues long. Per the germline V gene, CDR1 is SGHRS and CDR2 is YFSETQ. V was clipped by 0 bases and J by 9 bases, with 18 bases between them. CDR3 sequence (DNA): TGCGCCAGCAGCTTGGGTTACGAGGCAGGGAAGCAAGCTTTCTTT. Translating it yields CASSLGYEAGKQAFF. Variable domain in full (rest from reference TRBV5-1 and TRBJ1-1): KAGVTQTPRYLIKTRGQQVTLSCSPISGHRSVSWYQQTPGQGLQFLFEYFSETQRNKGNFPGRFSGRQFSNSRSEMNVSTLELGDSALYLCASSLGYEAGKQAFFGQGTRLTVV.

The chain is built from TRBV20-1 and TRBJ1-4, with no clear D. This CDR3 is 12 amino acids long. The V and J ends lost 5 bases and 4 bases respectively, with 8 bases between them. Germline assignment: CDR1 DFQATT and CDR2 SNEGSKA (reference sequence). The DNA of the CDR3 is TGCAGTGCTGGTGACGGTAATGAAAAACTGTTTTTT. Its translation is CSAGDGNEKLFF.

The chain carries TRBV4-1 and TRBJ1-2; D unresolved. V was clipped by 1 base and J by 1 base, with 13 bases between them. CDR1 is MGHRA, CDR2 YSYEKL, per germline. The CDR3 runs 16 residues. The CDR3, as DNA: TGCGCCAGCAGCCAAGGAGCGGCACAGAATAACTATGGCTACACCTTC. Amino acid sequence: CASSQGAAQNNYGYTF.

The chain carries TRBV5-1 and TRBJ2-3; D possibly corresponds to TRBD1 (6 bases). Germline V lookup: CDR1 SGHRS, CDR2 YFSETQ. V lost 7 bases to trimming and J lost 6 bases, with 15 bases between them. CDR3 length equals 13 residues. CDR3 DNA: TGCGCCAGCCAGCTACAGGGCTCCGATACGCAGTATTTT. This gives the protein CASQLQGSDTQYF.

The chain employs TRBV5-6 and TRBJ1-2; no firm D call. V was shortened by 4 bases and J by 2 bases, with 12 bases between the two germline ends. Germline assignment: CDR1 SGHDT and CDR2 YYEEEE. The CDR3 is 14 amino acids. The CDR3 here is CASSLGRKNYGYTF. The CDR3 DNA sequence: TGTGCCAGCAGCCTGGGGAGAAAAAACTATGGCTACACCTTC.

As DNA, the CDR3 is TGTGCCAGTATCCAGGGGGCAGGGACCGGGGAGCTGTTTTTT. Residues: CASIQGAGTGELFF. V gene TRBV19 combines with J gene TRBJ2-2; 8 bases match TRBD1. The germline V gene has CDR1 LNHDA and CDR2 SQIVND (reference sequence). J was trimmed by 5 bases and V by 7 bases; bases with no gene match: 6. The CDR3 is 14 amino acids. The full variable domain, with the rest looked up from reference TRBV19 and TRBJ2-2, is DGGITQSPKYLFRKEGQNVTLSCEQNLNHDAMYWYRQDPGQGLRLIYYSQIVNDFQKGDIAEGYSVSREKKESFPLTVTSAQKNPTAFYLCASIQGAGTGELFFGEGSRLTVL.

The chain is built from TRBV5-6 and TRBJ1-1; D is unclear. V was shortened by 0 bases and J by 5 bases, with 8 bases between the two germline ends. Germline lookup yields CDR1 SGHDT and CDR2 YYEEEE. The CDR3 extends over 13 amino acids. CDR3 in DNA: TGTGCCAGCAGCTTGGGAGGCGGTACTGAAGCTTTCTTT. Its translation is CASSLGGGTEAFF.

This chain uses TRBV10-1 with TRBJ2-7; no clear D. CDR3 length: 13 residues. In germline, CDR1 is WNHNN, CDR2 SYGVQD (reference sequence). Trimming cost V 4 bases and J 4 bases, with 11 bases left between them. The CDR3 is CASSVRMAYEQYF. Here the CDR3 DNA reads TGCGCCAGCAGTGTCAGGATGGCATACGAGCAGTACTTC.

The gene calls are TRBV5-1 and TRBJ2-5; possibly TRBD1 for D (5 bases). Germline CDR1 is SGHRS and CDR2 is YFSETQ. The germline V and J ends were trimmed by 4 bases and 1 base, with 8 bases remaining between them. The CDR3 is 13 amino acids. DNA of the CDR3: TGCGCCAGCAGCGTGGACACCCAAGAGACCCAGTACTTC. This encodes CASSVDTQETQYF. Variable domain in full (rest from reference TRBV5-1 and TRBJ2-5): KAGVTQTPRYLIKTRGQQVTLSCSPISGHRSVSWYQQTPGQGLQFLFEYFSETQRNKGNFPGRFSGRQFSNSRSEMNVSTLELGDSALYLCASSVDTQETQYFGPGTRLLVL.

The chain uses TRBV24-1 and TRBJ2-1, with D tentatively TRBD2 (6 bases). Germline assignment: CDR1 KGHDR and CDR2 SFDVKD. Trimming removed 6 bases at V and 5 bases at J, with 16 bases between. CDR3 length: 15 residues. The CDR3 spells CATSQTGELNNEQFF. In nucleotides, the CDR3 is TGTGCCACCAGTCAAACGGGGGAATTAAACAATGAGCAGTTCTTC.

The J gene is TRBJ1-6, the V gene TRBV24-1; D uncertain. This CDR3 region has 11 residues. Deletions cut 10 bases from V and 6 bases from J, with 6 bases between. Germline CDR1 and CDR2: KGHDR and SFDVKD. Here the CDR3 reads CATRSNSPLHF. CDR3 in DNA: TGTGCCACTCGGAGTAATTCACCCCTCCACTTT.

V usage is TRBV9 and J usage is TRBJ2-7; TRBD1 might be the D (8 bases). The CDR3 extends over 17 amino acids. Per germline, CDR1 SGDLS and CDR2 YYNGEE. The V gene lost 0 bases and the J gene lost 2 bases, with 18 bases spanning the gap. The CDR3 region has the DNA TGTGCCAGCAGCGTAGGCCGGGGGGCACAGGGGGCCTACGAGCAGTACTTC. Encoded protein: CASSVGRGAQGAYEQYF.

This clone has just a few counts. This chain links TRBV7-9 with TRBJ1-2; D remains unclear. Germline loops: CDR1 SEHNR, CDR2 FQNEAQ (reference sequence). The CDR3 runs 13 residues. V lost 4 bases and J 4 bases, leaving 10 bases between the germline ends. CDR3 in amino acids: CASSSPRGYGYTF. The CDR3 DNA reads as TGTGCCAGCAGCTCCCCCCGGGGCTATGGCTACACCTTC.

This clone appeared once. V gene TRBV11-2 combines with J gene TRBJ2-5; 9 nucleotides match TRBD2. Germline V gene data show CDR1 as SGHAT and CDR2 as FQNNGV. This CDR3 has 14 residues. V lost 3 bases, J lost 1 base, and 0 bases stayed unmatched. As DNA, the CDR3 is TGTGCCAGCAGCTTTAGCGGGGGCCAAGAGACCCAGTACTTC. Translating it yields CASSFSGGQETQYF.

The chain combines TRBV19 with TRBJ1-5, with TRBD1 matching 10 bases. Germline V CDR1 and CDR2: LNHDA, SQIVND (reference sequence). The CDR3 runs to 14 residues. J lost 7 bases, V lost 7 bases, and 7 bases had no gene match. The CDR3 spells CASTLGQGDQPQHF. CDR3 nucleotides: TGTGCCAGTACCCTCGGACAGGGGGACCAGCCCCAGCATTTT.

This sequence joins TRBV5-8 and TRBJ2-7; 8 bases line up with TRBD1. CDR1 and CDR2 (germline): SGHTS, YDEGEE. V gave up 4 bases and J gave up 2 bases; unmatched junction bases: 8. The CDR3 runs to 15 residues. The CDR3 spells CASSPRQGPTYEQYF. CDR3 nucleotide sequence: TGTGCCAGCAGCCCCAGACAGGGGCCGACCTACGAGCAGTACTTC.

The chain combines TRBV27 with TRBJ1-4; 10 nucleotides match TRBD1. This CDR3 is 16 amino acids long. Germline values: CDR1 MNHEY, CDR2 SMNVEV (reference sequence). J lost 3 bases, V lost 6 bases, and 7 bases had no gene match. The CDR3 bases are TGTGCCAGCAGGAGAGACAGGGGGCTGTCTAATGAAAAACTGTTTTTT. Protein sequence: CASRRDRGLSNEKLFF.

The chain links TRBV12-3 or TRBV12-4 to TRBJ1-4, with 9 bases identical to TRBD1. This CDR3 contains 13 residues. J was trimmed by 7 bases and V by 6 bases; bases with no gene match: 3. CDR3 nucleotides: TGTGCCAGCAGCATGACAGGGGGTGAAAAACTGTTTTTT. Protein: CASSMTGGEKLFF.

The chain is built from TRBV7-9 and TRBJ1-2; D gene unclear. CDR1 and CDR2 from the germline V gene are SEHNR and FQNEAQ (reference sequence). The CDR3 has 14 amino acids. The V gene lost 0 bases and the J gene lost 4 bases, with 9 bases spanning the gap. The CDR3 sequence is CASSLANSLYGYTF. The DNA for the CDR3 is TGTGCCAGCAGCTTAGCGAACAGCCTCTATGGCTACACCTTC.

The CDR3 DNA follows: TGCGCCAGCAGACCCGAGGGGGTGTGGGAGCAGTACTTC. It specifies CASRPEGVWEQYF. The chain joins TRBV5-1 to TRBJ2-7; D is possibly TRBD1 (6 bases). Trimming cost V 5 bases and J 7 bases, with 16 bases left between them. The CDR3 sequence is 13 residues long. Germline V lookup: CDR1 SGHRS, CDR2 YFSETQ.

V usage is TRBV5-1 and J usage is TRBJ1-1; weak D call: TRBD1 (6 bases). The V end lost 0 bases, the J end lost 3 bases, and 12 bases lay between the germline ends. CDR3 length equals 15 residues. The V gene's germline CDR1 is SGHRS and CDR2 YFSETQ. CDR3 region: CASSLERGWDTEAFF. In DNA, the CDR3 is TGCGCCAGCAGCTTGGAGAGGGGGTGGGACACTGAAGCTTTCTTT.

The chain carries TRBV6-5 and TRBJ1-3, with D tentatively TRBD1 (6 bases). Germline V gives CDR1 MNHEY, CDR2 SVGAGI. The CDR3 has 15 amino acids. V was trimmed by 1 base and J by 7 bases, leaving 14 bases between them. The DNA of the CDR3 is TGTGCCAGCAGTTACTACGCGCAGGGGAGCAACACCATATATTTT. Translating it yields CASSYYAQGSNTIYF.

V gene TRBV19 combines with J gene TRBJ1-2, with 10 positions matching TRBD1. V lost 4 bases and J lost 4; bases outside the gene matches: 15. The CDR3 spans 18 residues. Per germline, CDR1 LNHDA and CDR2 SQIVND (reference sequence). As DNA, the CDR3 is TGTGCCAGTAGTAACGTAGGGACAGGGGTGATGATCGGCTATGGCTACACCTTC. Its protein product is CASSNVGTGVMIGYGYTF. The full variable domain, in which reference TRBV19 and TRBJ1-2 provide the parts outside the CDR3, is DGGITQSPKYLFRKEGQNVTLSCEQNLNHDAMYWYRQDPGQGLRLIYYSQIVNDFQKGDIAEGYSVSREKKESFPLTVTSAQKNPTAFYLCASSNVGTGVMIGYGYTFGSGTRLTVV.

The rearrangement uses TRBV19 and TRBJ1-1, with D possibly matching TRBD1 (5 bases). Per the germline V gene, CDR1 is LNHDA and CDR2 is SQIVND (reference sequence). The CDR3 length is 15 residues. The ends were cut back, 5 bases at V and 1 base at J, with 14 bases in the middle. CDR3 DNA: TGTGCCAGTAGTCCGAGAGTGACAGCGAACACTGAAGCTTTCTTT. Its translation is CASSPRVTANTEAFF. The full variable domain, its missing parts supplied by reference TRBV19 and TRBJ1-1, is DGGITQSPKYLFRKEGQNVTLSCEQNLNHDAMYWYRQDPGQGLRLIYYSQIVNDFQKGDIAEGYSVSREKKESFPLTVTSAQKNPTAFYLCASSPRVTANTEAFFGQGTRLTVV.

The chain uses TRBV5-1 and TRBJ1-1, with 10 bases aligning to TRBD1. The germline V gene encodes CDR1 SGHRS and CDR2 YFSETQ. The CDR3 runs 17 residues. V lost 4 bases and J lost 0; bases outside the gene matches: 9. The CDR3 nucleotides are TGCGCCAGCAGCCCGGGACAGGGGACGAGATTGAACACTGAAGCTTTCTTT. Translated, it gives CASSPGQGTRLNTEAFF.

V and J are TRBV6-1 and TRBJ1-5, with D uncertain. Germline lookup yields CDR1 MNHNS and CDR2 SASEGT. Trimming left V 1 base short and J 3 bases short, with 10 bases between. This CDR3 region has 15 residues. In DNA, the CDR3 is TGTGCCAGCAGTGAAGAATCAGGACTCAATCAGCCCCAGCATTTT. As protein: CASSEESGLNQPQHF.